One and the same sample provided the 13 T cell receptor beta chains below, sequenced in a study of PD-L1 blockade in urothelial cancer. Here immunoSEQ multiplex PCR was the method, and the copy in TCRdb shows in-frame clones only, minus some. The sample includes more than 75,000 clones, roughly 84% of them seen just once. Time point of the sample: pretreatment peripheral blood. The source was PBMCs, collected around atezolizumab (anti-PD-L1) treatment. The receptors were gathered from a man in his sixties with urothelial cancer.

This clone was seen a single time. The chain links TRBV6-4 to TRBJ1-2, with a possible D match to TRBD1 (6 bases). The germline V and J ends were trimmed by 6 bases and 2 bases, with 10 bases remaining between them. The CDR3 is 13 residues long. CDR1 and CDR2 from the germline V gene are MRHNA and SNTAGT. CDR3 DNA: TGTGCCAGCAGCCGGGACACGAACTATGGCTACACCTTC. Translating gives CASSRDTNYGYTF.

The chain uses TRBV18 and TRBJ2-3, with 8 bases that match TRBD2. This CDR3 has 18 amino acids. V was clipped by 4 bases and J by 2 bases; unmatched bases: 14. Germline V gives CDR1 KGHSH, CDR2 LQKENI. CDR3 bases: TGTGCCAGCTCACAAGAAATTTATAGCGGGACGCACACAGATACGCAGTATTTT. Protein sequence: CASSQEIYSGTHTDTQYF.

CDR3 in amino acids: CASSSIGAAVVEAFF. DNA for the CDR3: TGTGCCAGCAGTTCGATAGGGGCCGCGGTAGTTGAAGCTTTCTTT. V and J are TRBV28 and TRBJ1-1, with TRBD1 as a possible D gene (5 bases). Germline CDR1 reads MDHEN; CDR2 reads SYDVKM. This CDR3 has 15 amino acids. The V gene lost 4 bases and the J gene lost 7 bases, with 19 bases spanning the gap.

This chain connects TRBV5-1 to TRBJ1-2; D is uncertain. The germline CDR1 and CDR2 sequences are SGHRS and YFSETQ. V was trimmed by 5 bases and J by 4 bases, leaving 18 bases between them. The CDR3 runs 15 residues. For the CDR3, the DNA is TGCGCCAGCAGACCCTCTACCCATCGCCTCTATGGCTACACCTTC. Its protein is CASRPSTHRLYGYTF.

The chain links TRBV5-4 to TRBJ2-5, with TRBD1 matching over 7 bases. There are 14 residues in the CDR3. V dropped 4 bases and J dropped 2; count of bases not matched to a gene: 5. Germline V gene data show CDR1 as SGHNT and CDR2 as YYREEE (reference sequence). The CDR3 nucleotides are TGTGCCAGCAGCCAACCGGGACAGCAAGAGACCCAGTACTTC. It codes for CASSQPGQQETQYF.

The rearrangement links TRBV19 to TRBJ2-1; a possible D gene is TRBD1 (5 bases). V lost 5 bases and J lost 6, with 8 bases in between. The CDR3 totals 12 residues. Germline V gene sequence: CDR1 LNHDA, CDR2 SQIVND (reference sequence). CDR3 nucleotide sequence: TGTGCCAGTAGTTGGGGCATCAATGAGCAGTTCTTC. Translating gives CASSWGINEQFF.

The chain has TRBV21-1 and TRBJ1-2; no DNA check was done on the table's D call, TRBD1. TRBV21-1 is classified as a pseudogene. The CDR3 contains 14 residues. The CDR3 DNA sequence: TGTGCCAGCAGCAAAGACATTACTAACTATGGCTACACCTTC. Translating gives CASSKDITNYGYTF.

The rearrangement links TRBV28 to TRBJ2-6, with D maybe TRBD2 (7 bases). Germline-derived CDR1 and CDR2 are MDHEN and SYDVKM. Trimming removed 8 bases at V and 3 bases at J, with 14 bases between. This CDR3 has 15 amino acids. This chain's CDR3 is CASLGGGRGANVLTF. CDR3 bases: TGTGCCAGCCTTGGGGGGGGCCGTGGGGCCAACGTCCTGACTTTC.

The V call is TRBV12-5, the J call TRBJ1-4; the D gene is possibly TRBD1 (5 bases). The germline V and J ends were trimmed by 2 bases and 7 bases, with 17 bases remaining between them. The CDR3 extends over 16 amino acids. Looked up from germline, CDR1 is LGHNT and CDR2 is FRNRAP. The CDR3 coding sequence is TGTGCTAGTGGTTTGCCCGGGACTATCGGTAGTGAAAAACTGTTTTTT. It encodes CASGLPGTIGSEKLFF.

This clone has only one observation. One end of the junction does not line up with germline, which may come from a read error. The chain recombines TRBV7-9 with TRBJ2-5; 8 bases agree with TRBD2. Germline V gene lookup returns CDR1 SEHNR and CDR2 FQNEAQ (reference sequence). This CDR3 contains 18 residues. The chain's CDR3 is CASSLSGGGGLNQETQYF. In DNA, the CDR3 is TGTGCCAGCAGCTTATCGGGCGGCGGGGGGTTGAACCAGGAGACCCAGTACTTC.

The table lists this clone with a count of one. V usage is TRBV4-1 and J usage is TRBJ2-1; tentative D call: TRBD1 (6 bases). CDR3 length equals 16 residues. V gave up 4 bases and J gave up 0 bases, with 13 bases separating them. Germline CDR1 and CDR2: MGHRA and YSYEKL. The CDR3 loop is CASSPQGFSSYNEQFF. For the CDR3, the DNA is TGCGCCAGCAGCCCCCAGGGGTTCAGCTCCTACAATGAGCAGTTCTTC.

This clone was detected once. The CDR3 nucleotides read TGCAGCGTTGAGACCCCAGGTGTCACTAACTATGGCTACACCTTC. This encodes CSVETPGVTNYGYTF. The V gene is TRBV29-1, the J gene TRBJ1-2, with no clear D. The germline gives CDR1 SQVTM, CDR2 ANQGSEA. Trimming took 3 bases from V and 0 from J, leaving 14 bases between them. The CDR3 consists of 15 residues.

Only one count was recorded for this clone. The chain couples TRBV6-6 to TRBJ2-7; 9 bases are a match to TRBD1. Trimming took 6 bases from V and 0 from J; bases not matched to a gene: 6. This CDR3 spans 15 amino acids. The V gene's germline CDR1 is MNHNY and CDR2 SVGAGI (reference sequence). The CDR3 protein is CASSYRGLSSYEQYF. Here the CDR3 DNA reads TGTGCCAGCAGCTACAGGGGGCTAAGCTCCTACGAGCAGTACTTC.